A single T cell receptor (beta chain) is shown here with its context. No antigen is known for it. This sample was taken from a study of monozygotic twins with inflammatory bowel disease. Study-level results: Healthy twins shared more clonotypes with others than IBD patients, most markedly active ones.

TCRdb re-called the 5' RACE reads; every CDR3 protein appears as one record, without DNA. Recorded for this sample: about 330,000 distinct CDR3 sequences. The sample was blood. The source is a human donor with ulcerative colitis or Crohn's disease, or a healthy co-twin of an affected twin (not recorded which).

This chain's CDR3 is CASSSLRQSSSGNTIYF. The genes are TRBV7-9 and TRBJ1-3; TCRdb names TRBD1, which stays unverified in the absence of DNA. This CDR3 has 17 residues. CDR1 SEHNR and CDR2 FQNEAQ come from the germline V gene (reference sequence).